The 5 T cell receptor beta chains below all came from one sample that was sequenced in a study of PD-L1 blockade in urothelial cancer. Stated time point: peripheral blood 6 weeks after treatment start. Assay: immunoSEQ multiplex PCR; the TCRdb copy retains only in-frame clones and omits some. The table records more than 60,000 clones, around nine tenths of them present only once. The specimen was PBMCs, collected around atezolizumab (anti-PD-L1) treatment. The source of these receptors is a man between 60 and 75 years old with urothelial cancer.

In DNA, the CDR3 is TGTGCCAGTAGTGCCCGGGACAGGGGGTTCGGCGAGCAGTACTTC. Amino acid sequence: CASSARDRGFGEQYF. This chain connects TRBV19 to TRBJ2-7; 11 nucleotides align to TRBD1. The CDR3 is made up of 15 amino acids. The junction had 9 bases not matched to a gene; V was cut back by 5 bases and J by 6 bases. The germline V gene has CDR1 LNHDA and CDR2 SQIVND (reference sequence).

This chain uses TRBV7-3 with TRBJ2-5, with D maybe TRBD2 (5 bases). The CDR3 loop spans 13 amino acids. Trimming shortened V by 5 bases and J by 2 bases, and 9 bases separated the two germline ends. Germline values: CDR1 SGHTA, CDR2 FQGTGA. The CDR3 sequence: CASSEGLQETQYF. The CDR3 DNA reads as TGTGCCAGCAGCGAGGGCCTGCAAGAGACCCAGTACTTC.

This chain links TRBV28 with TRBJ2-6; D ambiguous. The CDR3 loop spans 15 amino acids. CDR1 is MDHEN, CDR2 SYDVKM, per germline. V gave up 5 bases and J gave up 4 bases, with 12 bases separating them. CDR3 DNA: TGTGCCAGCAGTATCGCCCAGGTCGGGGCCAACGTCCTGACTTTC. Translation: CASSIAQVGANVLTF.

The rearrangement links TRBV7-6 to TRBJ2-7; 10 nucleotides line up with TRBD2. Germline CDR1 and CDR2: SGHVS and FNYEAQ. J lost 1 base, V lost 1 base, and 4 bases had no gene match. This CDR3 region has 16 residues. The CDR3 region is CASSLEASGSSYEQYF. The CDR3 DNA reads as TGTGCCAGCAGCTTAGAGGCTAGCGGGAGTTCCTACGAGCAGTACTTC.

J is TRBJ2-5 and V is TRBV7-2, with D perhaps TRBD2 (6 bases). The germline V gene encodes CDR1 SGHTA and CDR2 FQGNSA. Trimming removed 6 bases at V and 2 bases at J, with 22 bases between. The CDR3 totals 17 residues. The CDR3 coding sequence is TGTGCCAGCAGGCCCCAGGTACGCGGGGCGGGACAAGAGACCCAGTACTTC. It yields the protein CASRPQVRGAGQETQYF.